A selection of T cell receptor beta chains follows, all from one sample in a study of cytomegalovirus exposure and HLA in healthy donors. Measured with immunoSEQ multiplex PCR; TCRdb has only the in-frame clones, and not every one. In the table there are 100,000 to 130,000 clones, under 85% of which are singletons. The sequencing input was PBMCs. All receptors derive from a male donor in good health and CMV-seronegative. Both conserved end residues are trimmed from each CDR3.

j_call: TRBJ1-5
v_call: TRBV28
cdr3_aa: ASSRKNRDPH

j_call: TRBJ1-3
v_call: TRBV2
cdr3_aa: ASRTGRLGNTIY

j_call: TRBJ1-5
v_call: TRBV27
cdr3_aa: ASSQNRISNQPQH

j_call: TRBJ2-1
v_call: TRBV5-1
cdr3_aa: ASSHPRLGGALRNYNEQF

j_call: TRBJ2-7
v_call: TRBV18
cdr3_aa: ASSTLQGTYEQY

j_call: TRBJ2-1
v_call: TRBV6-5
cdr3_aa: ASSPPGYNEQF

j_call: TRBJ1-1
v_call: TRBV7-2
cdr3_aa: ASSLGGTGGFRGTEAF

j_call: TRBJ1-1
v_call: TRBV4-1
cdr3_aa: ASSQEVGAGNTEAF

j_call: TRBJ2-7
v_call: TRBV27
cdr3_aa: ASSFSPSGSSYEQY

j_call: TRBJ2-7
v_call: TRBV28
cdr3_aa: ASTPASQGARYEQY

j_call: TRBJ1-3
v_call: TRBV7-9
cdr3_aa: ASTQVSAKNTIY

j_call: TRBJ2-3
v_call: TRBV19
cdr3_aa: ASSPRPGDTQY

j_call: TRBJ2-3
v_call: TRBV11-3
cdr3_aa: ASSPGAGGWDTQY

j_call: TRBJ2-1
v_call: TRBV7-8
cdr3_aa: ASSPRTGREQF

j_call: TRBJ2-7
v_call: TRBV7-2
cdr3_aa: ASSTTSGSVTYEQY

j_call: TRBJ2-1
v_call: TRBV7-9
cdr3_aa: ASNTGQGRLMEQF

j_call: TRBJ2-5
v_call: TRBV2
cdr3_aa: ASRTGMRETQY

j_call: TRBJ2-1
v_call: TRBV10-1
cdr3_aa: ASSTGTSTHNEQF

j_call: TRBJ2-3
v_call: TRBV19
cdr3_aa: ASRKQGSTDTQY

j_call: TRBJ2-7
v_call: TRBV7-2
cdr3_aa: ASSLGPGKSYEQY

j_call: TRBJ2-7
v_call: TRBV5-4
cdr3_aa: ASSGGGGYEQY

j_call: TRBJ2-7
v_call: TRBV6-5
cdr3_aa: ASKTRREIYEQY

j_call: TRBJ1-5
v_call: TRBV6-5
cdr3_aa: ASTMSSNQPQH